Detailed here is one T cell receptor (beta chain). This entry is derived from a study of T cells in Graves' hyperthyroidism and ophthalmopathy. Calling Graves' hyperthyroidism stable meant ophthalmopathy did not progress within 18 months. Using RNA transcripts as the source, TCR beta CDR3 regions were amplified. HTBI primers drove first-round RT-PCR of the TCR CDR3. TCRdb passed the multiplex PCR reads through MiXCR, listing each CDR3 protein once. The data show approximately 560,000 distinct CDR3 sequences, with just over 45% seen just once and roughly 8.2% held by the top ten. Germline assignment: CDR1 SGHTA and CDR2 FQGTGA. The CDR3 consists of 15 residues. V lost 2 bases and J lost 2, with 13 bases in between.

Sequencing was performed on peripheral blood or thyroid tissue (not recorded which). V usage is TRBV7-3 and J usage is TRBJ2-7; D remains unclear. The TCR originated in a woman in her late teens or twenties with Graves' hyperthyroidism. The CDR3 DNA reads TGTGCCAGCAGCTTAGTGAGCGAACCAACCTACGAGCAGTACTTC. Amino acids: CASSLVSEPTYEQYF.